This T cell receptor beta chain appears in the sequencing data of a study of cytotoxic CD8 clonotypes in ibrutinib-treated CLL. Turning to the study itself: Patients attained around 25 partial and 2 complete responses; at median about 70 months, about 15 remained remitted while some 12 progressed. Findings of the study overall: Rare overall, public clonotypes shrank or held steady under therapy. Clonality correlated strongly with circulating CD8+ T cells and exceeded age-matched healthy donors at baseline.

This table comes from immunoSEQ multiplex PCR, and its TCRdb copy is limited to in-frame clones, with some not included. Among 110,000 to 150,000 clones listed, more than 75% were seen once. V lost 2 bases, J lost 0 bases, and 1 base stayed unmatched. The CDR3 loop spans 14 amino acids. CDR1 and CDR2 (germline): MNHEY, SVGAGI. PBMCs that had been cryopreserved were the source of 2 to 2.5 micrograms of genomic DNA for TCR beta libraries. Points on this clone: Its antigen is undetermined.

This chain connects TRBV6-5 to TRBJ2-7; 7 nucleotides line up with TRBD1. Specimen: PBMCs, collected after 24 months of ibrutinib treatment. This clonotype was obtained from a human donor with chronic lymphocytic leukemia. The chain's CDR3 is CASSYDRDSYEQYF. The CDR3 DNA reads as TGTGCCAGCAGTTACGACAGGGACTCCTACGAGCAGTACTTC.